This T cell receptor (beta chain) stems from a study of cytomegalovirus exposure and HLA in healthy donors. Method: immunoSEQ multiplex PCR; TCRdb's copy keeps in-frame clones and lacks some. The repertoire holds about 150,000 clones, with over 90% as singletons. V was shortened by 5 bases and J by 3 bases, with 18 bases between the two germline ends. The CDR3 runs to 16 residues. In germline, CDR1 is SGHAT, CDR2 FQDESV (reference sequence). The chain is built from TRBV11-1 and TRBJ2-3; D not certain. This clonotype was sampled from a man in his late teens or twenties in good health and CMV-seropositive. The sample taken for sequencing was PBMCs. In nucleotides, the CDR3 is TGTGCCAGCAGCCCCGCTATTTTCCGCCATACAGATACGCAGTATTTT. Amino acid sequence: CASSPAIFRHTDTQYF.